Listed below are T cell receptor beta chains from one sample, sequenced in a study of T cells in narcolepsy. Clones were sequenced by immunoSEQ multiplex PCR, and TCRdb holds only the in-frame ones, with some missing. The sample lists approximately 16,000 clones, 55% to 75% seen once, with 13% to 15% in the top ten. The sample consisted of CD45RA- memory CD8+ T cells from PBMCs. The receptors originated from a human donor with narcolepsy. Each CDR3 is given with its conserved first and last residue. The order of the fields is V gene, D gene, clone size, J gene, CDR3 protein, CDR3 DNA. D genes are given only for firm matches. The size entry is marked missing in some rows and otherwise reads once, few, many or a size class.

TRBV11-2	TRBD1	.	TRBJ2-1	CASSLQGNEQFF	TGTGCCAGCAGCCTACAGGGGAATGAGCAGTTCTTC
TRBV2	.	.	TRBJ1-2	CASSVGLSYGYTF	TGTGCCAGCAGTGTGGGACTGAGCTATGGCTACACCTTC
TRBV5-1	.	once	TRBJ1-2	CASSPKSTGFPTGGYTF	TGCGCCAGCAGCCCGAAGTCCACAGGGTTCCCAACGGGTGGCTACACCTTC
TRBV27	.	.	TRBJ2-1	CASSLALVSEQFF	TGTGCCAGCAGTTTGGCCCTAGTATCTGAGCAGTTCTTC
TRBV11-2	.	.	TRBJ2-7	CASSLGRGNYEQYF	TGTGCCAGCAGCTTAGGGCGGGGTAACTACGAGCAGTACTTC
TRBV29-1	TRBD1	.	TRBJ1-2	CSALTPGQINYGYTF	TGCAGCGCTCTCACCCCGGGACAGATAAACTATGGCTACACCTTC
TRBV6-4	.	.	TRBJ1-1	CASRARAVYSLEAFF	TGTGCCAGCAGGGCCCGGGCAGTCTATTCCCTTGAGGCTTTCTTT
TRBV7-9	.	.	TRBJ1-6	CASSLAGRVFDSPLHF	TGTGCCAGCAGCTTAGCGGGCAGGGTTTTTGATTCACCCCTCCACTTT
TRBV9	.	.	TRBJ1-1	CASSVRRDNSREAFF	TGTGCCAGCAGCGTAAGACGGGACAACTCTAGGGAAGCTTTCTTT
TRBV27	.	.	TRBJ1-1	CASSFTETSEAFF	TGTGCCAGCAGTTTCACAGAGACAAGTGAAGCTTTCTTT
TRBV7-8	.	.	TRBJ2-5	CASSLLPQETQYF	TGTGCCAGCAGCTTACTTCCGCAAGAGACCCAGTACTTC
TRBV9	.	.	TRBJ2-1	CASSVDGTEQFF	TGTGCCAGCAGCGTAGATGGGACTGAGCAGTTCTTC
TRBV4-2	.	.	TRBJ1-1	CASSQVEGTEAFF	TGTGCCAGCAGCCAAGTGGAGGGTACTGAAGCTTTCTTT
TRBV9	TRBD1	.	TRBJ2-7	CASSEGTGGPYEQYF	TGTGCCAGCAGCGAGGGGACAGGGGGCCCCTACGAGCAGTACTTC
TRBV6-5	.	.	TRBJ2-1	CASRIADAYYNEQFF	TGTGCCAGCAGAATAGCGGACGCCTACTACAATGAGCAGTTCTTC
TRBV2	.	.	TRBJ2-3	CASSDGQISTDTQYF	TGTGCCAGCAGTGATGGGCAGATAAGCACAGATACGCAGTATTTT
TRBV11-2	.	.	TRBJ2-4	CASSLFREGAKNIQYF	TGTGCCAGCAGCTTATTCAGGGAAGGGGCCAAAAACATTCAGTACTTC
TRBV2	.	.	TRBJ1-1	CASSEAGAGVAFF	TGTGCCAGCAGTGAAGCGGGGGCCGGCGTAGCTTTCTTT
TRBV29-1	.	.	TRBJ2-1	CSFAGAPPYNEQFF	TGCAGCTTTGCGGGGGCCCCCCCCTACAATGAGCAGTTCTTC
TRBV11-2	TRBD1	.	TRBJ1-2	CASSLVEGAQDGYTF	TGTGCCAGCAGCTTAGTGGAGGGGGCGCAGGATGGCTACACCTTC
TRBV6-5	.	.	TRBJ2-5	CATRLGPQETQYF	TGTGCCACAAGATTAGGGCCGCAAGAGACCCAGTACTTC
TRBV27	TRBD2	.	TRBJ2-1	CASSLTSGGSNEQFF	TGTGCCAGCAGTCTGACTAGCGGGGGTTCCAATGAGCAGTTCTTC
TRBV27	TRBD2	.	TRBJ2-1	CASTNSGTNNEQFF	TGTGCCAGCACCAACAGCGGGACTAACAATGAGCAGTTCTTC
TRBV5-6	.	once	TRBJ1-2	CASSLGPGYGYTF	TGTGCCAGCAGCTTGGGTCCCGGCTATGGCTACACCTTC
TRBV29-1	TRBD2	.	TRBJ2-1	CSVDGTPTRDGRAHNEQFF	TGCAGCGTTGACGGGACCCCCACAAGGGACGGGAGGGCCCACAATGAGCAGTTCTTC
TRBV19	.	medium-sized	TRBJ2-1	CATRLDGEQFF	TGTGCCACTCGACTGGACGGCGAGCAGTTCTTC
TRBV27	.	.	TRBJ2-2	CASSLRPGELFF	TGTGCCAGCAGTCTGAGACCCGGGGAGCTGTTTTTT
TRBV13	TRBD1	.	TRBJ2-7	CASSLGQGRYEQYF	TGTGCCAGCAGCCTGGGACAGGGTCGGTACGAGCAGTACTTC
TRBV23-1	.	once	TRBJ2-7	CASSQSKGIHEQYF	TGCGCCAGCAGTCAATCGAAGGGTATCCACGAGCAGTACTTC
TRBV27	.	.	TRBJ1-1	CASFRGLTEAFF	TGTGCCAGCTTTAGGGGTCTCACTGAAGCTTTCTTT
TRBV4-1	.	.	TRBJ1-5	CASRGDRSQPQHF	TGTGCCAGCAGGGGCGACAGGTCCCAGCCCCAGCATTTT
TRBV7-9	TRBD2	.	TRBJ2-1	CASSLGGEQFF	TGTGCCAGCAGCTTGGGAGGGGAGCAGTTCTTC
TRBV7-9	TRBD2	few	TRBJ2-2	CAAEREPGELFF	TGTGCCGCCGAGCGGGAGCCCGGGGAGCTGTTTTTT
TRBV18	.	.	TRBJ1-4	CASSHDEEGATNEKLFF	TGTGCCAGCTCACACGACGAAGAAGGGGCCACTAATGAAAAACTGTTTTTT
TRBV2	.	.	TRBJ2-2	CASSEGGGTGELFF	TGTGCCAGCAGTGAGGGGGGAGGCACCGGGGAGCTGTTTTTT
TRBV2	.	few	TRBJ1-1	CASAPGEMNTEAFF	TGTGCCAGCGCCCCGGGAGAGATGAACACTGAAGCTTTCTTT
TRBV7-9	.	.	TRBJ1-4	CASKPGLEGLGEKLFF	TGTGCCAGCAAACCAGGTTTGGAGGGACTAGGAGAAAAACTGTTTTTT
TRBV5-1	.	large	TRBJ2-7	CASSLAGRNYEQYF	TGCGCCAGCAGCTTGGCCGGGCGGAACTACGAGCAGTACTTC
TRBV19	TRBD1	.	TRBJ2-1	CASSSRTGNYNEQFF	TGTGCCAGTAGCTCTCGGACAGGGAACTACAATGAGCAGTTCTTC
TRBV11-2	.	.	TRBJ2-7	CASSLVPLGAVSYEQYF	TGTGCCAGCAGCTTAGTTCCCCTAGGGGCGGTTTCCTACGAGCAGTACTTC
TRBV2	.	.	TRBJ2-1	CASSQADEQFF	TGTGCCAGCAGTCAGGCCGATGAGCAGTTCTTC
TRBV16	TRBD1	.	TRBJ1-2	CASSQSLEGGLANYGYTF	TGTGCCAGCAGCCAATCGCTTGAAGGGGGCCTAGCTAACTATGGCTACACCTTC
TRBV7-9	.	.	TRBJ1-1	CASSSRMGNTEAFF	TGTGCCAGCAGCTCTCGGATGGGGAACACTGAAGCTTTCTTT
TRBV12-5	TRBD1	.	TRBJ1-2	CASGYGTGGFYGYTF	TGTGCTAGTGGTTACGGGACAGGGGGCTTCTATGGCTACACCTTC
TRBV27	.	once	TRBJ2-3	CASSLLVRDGDTQYF	TGTGCCAGCAGTTTATTGGTAAGGGACGGAGATACGCAGTATTTT
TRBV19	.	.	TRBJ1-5	CASSIVAGGNQPQHF	TGTGCCAGTAGTATAGTGGCAGGGGGCAATCAGCCCCAGCATTTT
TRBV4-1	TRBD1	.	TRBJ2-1	CASSQTDRMNEQFF	TGCGCCAGCAGCCAAACGGACAGGATGAATGAGCAGTTCTTC
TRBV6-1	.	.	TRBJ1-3	CASKEVSSGNTIYF	TGTGCCAGCAAGGAGGTTAGCTCTGGAAACACCATATATTTT
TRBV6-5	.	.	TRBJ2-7	CASKGAATYEQYF	TGTGCCAGCAAAGGGGCAGCAACCTACGAGCAGTACTTC
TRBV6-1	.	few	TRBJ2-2	CASSDLQGNTGELFF	TGTGCCAGCAGTGACTTACAGGGGAACACCGGGGAGCTGTTTTTT